This T cell receptor (beta chain) was sequenced during a study of blood T cell repertoires in COVID-19. Looking at the study overall: The study drew acute and convalescent COVID-19 samples from the United States, Italy and Spain. T cells, B-cell-depleted T cells, or PBMCs provided the cDNA or gDNA that served as material.

Sequenced by immunoSEQ multiplex PCR; TCRdb stores in-frame clones only, minus some. The sample has roughly 360,000 clones, roughly 80% seen once. Germline assignment: CDR1 SGDLS and CDR2 YYNGEE. J was trimmed by 4 bases and V by 2 bases; bases with no gene match: 2. The CDR3 runs to 14 residues. V gene TRBV9 combines with J gene TRBJ2-3, with 9 bases aligning to TRBD1. The receptor comes from a human donor with acute or convalescent COVID-19. The donor label of this sample is uncertain. The sequencing input was peripheral blood. Here the CDR3 reads CASSVGQGSDTQYF. Written as DNA, the CDR3 is TGTGCCAGCAGCGTCGGACAGGGGTCAGATACGCAGTATTTT.